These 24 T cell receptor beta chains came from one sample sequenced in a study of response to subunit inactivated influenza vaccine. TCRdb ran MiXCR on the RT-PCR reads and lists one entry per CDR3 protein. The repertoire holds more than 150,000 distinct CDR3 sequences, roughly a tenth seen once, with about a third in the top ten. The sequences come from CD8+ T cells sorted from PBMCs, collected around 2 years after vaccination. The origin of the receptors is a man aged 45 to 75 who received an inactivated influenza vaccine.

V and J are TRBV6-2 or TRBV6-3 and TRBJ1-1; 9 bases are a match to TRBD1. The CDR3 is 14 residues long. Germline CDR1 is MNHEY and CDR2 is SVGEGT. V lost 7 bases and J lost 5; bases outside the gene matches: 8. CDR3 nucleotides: TGTGCCAGCACTTATACAGGGGGCGGGACTGAAGCTTTCTTT. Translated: CASTYTGGGTEAFF.

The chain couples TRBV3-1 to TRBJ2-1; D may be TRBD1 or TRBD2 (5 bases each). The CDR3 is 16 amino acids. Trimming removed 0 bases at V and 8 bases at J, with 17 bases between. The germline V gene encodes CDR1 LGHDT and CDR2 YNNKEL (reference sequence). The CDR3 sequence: CASSQEMRGQAYEQFF. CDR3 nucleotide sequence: TGTGCCAGCAGCCAAGAGATGAGGGGCCAAGCGTATGAGCAGTTCTTC.

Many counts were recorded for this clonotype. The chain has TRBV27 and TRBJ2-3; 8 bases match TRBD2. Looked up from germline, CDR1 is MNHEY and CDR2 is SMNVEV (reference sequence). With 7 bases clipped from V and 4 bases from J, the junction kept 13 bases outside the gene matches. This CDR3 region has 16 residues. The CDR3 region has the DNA TGTGCCAGCACTCCCAACCCGGGAGGGGAGGCAGATACGCAGTATTTT. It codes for CASTPNPGGEADTQYF.

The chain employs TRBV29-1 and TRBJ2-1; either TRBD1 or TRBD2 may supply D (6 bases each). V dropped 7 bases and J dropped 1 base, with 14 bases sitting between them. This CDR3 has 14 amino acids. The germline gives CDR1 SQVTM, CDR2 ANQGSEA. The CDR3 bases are TGCAGCGCTCTAGGGGGGAAGTCCTACAATGAGCAGTTCTTC. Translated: CSALGGKSYNEQFF.

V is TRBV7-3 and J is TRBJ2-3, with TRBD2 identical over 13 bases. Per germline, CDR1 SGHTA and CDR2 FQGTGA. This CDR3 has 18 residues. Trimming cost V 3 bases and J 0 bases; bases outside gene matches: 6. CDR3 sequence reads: CASSFRSGLAGSTDTQYF. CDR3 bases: TGTGCCAGCAGCTTCCGATCGGGACTAGCGGGGAGCACAGATACGCAGTATTTT.

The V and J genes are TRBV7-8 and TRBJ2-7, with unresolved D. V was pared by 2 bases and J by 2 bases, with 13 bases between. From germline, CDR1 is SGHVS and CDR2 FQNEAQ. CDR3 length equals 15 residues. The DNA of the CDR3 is TGTGCCAGCAGCTTAATACCAGGACCAGCCTACGAGCAGTACTTC. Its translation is CASSLIPGPAYEQYF.

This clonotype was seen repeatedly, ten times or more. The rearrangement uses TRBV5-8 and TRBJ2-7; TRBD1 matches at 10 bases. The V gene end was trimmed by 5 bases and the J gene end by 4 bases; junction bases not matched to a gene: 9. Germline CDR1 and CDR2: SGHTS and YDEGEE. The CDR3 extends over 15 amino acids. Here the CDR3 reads CASRKIPGQGYEQYF. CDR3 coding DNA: TGTGCCAGCAGGAAGATTCCGGGACAGGGGTACGAGCAGTACTTC.

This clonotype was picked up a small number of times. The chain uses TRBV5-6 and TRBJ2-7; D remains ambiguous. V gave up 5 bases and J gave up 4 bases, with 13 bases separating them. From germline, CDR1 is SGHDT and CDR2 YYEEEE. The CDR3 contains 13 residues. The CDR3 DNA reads TGTGCCAGCAGTGGCACTGAGTCTTACGAGCAGTACTTC. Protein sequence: CASSGTESYEQYF.

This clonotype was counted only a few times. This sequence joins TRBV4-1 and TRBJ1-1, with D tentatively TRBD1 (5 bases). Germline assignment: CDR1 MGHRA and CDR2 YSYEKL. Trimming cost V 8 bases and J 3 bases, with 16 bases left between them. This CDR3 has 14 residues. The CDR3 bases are TGCGCCAGCGGGCCCGGAGGGGCGTACACTGAAGCTTTCTTT. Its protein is CASGPGGAYTEAFF.

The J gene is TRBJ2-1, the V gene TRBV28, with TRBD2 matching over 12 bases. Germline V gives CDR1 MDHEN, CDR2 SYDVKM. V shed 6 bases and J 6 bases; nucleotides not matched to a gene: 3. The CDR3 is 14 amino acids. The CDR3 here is CASRVLAGGNEQFF. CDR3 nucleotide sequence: TGTGCCAGCAGGGTACTAGCGGGGGGCAATGAGCAGTTCTTC.

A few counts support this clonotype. In DNA form, the CDR3 reads TGCAGTGCTGGAAAGGACAGGGGCTGGGACCACGAGCAGTACTTC. It codes for CSAGKDRGWDHEQYF. The chain carries TRBV20-1 and TRBJ2-7, with TRBD1 matching over 9 bases. The V gene end was trimmed by 5 bases and the J gene end by 5 bases; junction bases not matched to a gene: 13. The CDR3 consists of 15 residues. From germline, CDR1 is DFQATT and CDR2 SNEGSKA (reference sequence).

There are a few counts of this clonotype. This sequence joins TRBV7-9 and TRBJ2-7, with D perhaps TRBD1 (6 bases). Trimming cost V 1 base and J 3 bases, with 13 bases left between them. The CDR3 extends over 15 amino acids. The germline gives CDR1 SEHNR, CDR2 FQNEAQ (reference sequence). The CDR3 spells CASSLGTDGRYEQYF. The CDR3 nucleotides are TGTGCCAGCAGCTTAGGGACAGATGGACGCTACGAGCAGTACTTC.

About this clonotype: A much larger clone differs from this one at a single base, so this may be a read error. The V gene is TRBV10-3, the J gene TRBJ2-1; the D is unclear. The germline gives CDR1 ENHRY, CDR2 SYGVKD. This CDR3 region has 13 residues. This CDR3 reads CAIRMTGYNGQFF. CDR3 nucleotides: TGTGCCATCAGGATGACTGGGTACAATGGGCAGTTCTTC.

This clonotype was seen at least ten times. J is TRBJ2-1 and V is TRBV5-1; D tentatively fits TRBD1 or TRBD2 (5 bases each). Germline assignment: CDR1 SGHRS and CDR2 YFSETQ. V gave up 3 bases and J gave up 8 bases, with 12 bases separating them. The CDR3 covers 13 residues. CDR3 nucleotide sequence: TGCGCCAGCAGCTACCGGGACGTCGATGAGCAGTTCTTC. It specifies CASSYRDVDEQFF.

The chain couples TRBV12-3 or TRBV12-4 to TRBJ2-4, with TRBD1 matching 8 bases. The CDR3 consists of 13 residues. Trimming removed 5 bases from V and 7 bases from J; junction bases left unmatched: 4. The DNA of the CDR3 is TGTGCCAGCAGTCCGGACAGGGAGAACATTCAGTACTTC. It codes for CASSPDRENIQYF.

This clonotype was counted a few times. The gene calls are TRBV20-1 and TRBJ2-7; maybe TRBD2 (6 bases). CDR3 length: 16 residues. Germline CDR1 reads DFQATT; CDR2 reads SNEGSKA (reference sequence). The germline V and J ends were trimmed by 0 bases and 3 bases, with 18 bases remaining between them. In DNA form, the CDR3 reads TGCAGTGCTAGAGAGGTTCTAACGGCGGGGTTCTACGAGCAGTACTTC. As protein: CSAREVLTAGFYEQYF.

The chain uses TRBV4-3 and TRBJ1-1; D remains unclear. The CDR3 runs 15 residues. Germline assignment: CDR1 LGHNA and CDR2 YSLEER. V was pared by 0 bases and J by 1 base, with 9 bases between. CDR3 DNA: TGCGCCAGCAGCCAAGATGAGGGATCGAACACTGAAGCTTTCTTT. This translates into CASSQDEGSNTEAFF.

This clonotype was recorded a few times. In DNA form, the CDR3 reads TGTGCCAGCAGTCCCACAAGACTAGAAAACGGGGAGCTGTTTTTT. Its protein is CASSPTRLENGELFF. The gene calls are TRBV27 and TRBJ2-2; D might be TRBD2 (6 bases). There are 15 residues in the CDR3. CDR1 and CDR2 from the germline V gene are MNHEY and SMNVEV (reference sequence). V dropped 5 bases and J dropped 7 bases, with 17 bases sitting between them.

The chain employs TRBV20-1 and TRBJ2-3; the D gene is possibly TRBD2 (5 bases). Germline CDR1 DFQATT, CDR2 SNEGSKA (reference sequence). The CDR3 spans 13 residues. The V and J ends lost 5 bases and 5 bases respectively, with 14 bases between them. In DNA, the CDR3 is TGCAGTGCTCCCGTCGGGGTGGGAGATACGCAGTATTTT. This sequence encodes CSAPVGVGDTQYF.

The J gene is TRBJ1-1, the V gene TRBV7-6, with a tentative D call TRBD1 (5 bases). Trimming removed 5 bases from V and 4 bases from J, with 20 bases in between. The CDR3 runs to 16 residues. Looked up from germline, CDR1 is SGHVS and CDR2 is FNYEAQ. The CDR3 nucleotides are TGTGCCAGCAGCCCCAGCACAGCCAAGGGGAGCACTGAAGCTTTCTTT. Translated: CASSPSTAKGSTEAFF.

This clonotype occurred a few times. Here the CDR3 reads CASSLGGSGDEQYF. The CDR3 DNA is TGTGCCAGCAGCTTAGGAGGGAGTGGCGACGAGCAGTACTTC. J is TRBJ2-7 and V is TRBV7-2, with D perhaps TRBD2 (5 bases). CDR3 length: 14 residues. Germline values: CDR1 SGHTA, CDR2 FQGNSA. V lost 1 base and J lost 5, with 12 bases in between.

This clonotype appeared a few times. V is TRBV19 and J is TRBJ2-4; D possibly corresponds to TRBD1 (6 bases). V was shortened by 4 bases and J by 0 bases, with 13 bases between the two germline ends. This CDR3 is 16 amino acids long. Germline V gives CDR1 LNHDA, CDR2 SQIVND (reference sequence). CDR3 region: CASSSPDSLAKNIQYF. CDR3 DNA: TGTGCCAGTAGTAGCCCGGACAGCCTAGCCAAAAACATTCAGTACTTC. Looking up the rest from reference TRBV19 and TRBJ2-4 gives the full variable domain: DGGITQSPKYLFRKEGQNVTLSCEQNLNHDAMYWYRQDPGQGLRLIYYSQIVNDFQKGDIAEGYSVSREKKESFPLTVTSAQKNPTAFYLCASSSPDSLAKNIQYFGAGTRLSVL.

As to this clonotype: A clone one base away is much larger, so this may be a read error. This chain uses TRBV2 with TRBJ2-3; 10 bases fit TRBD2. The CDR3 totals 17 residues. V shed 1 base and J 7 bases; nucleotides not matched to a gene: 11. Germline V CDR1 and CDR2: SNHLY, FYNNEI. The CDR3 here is CASSEETSGEVPNTQYF. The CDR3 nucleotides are TGTGCCAGCAGTGAAGAAACTAGCGGGGAGGTTCCAAATACGCAGTATTTT.

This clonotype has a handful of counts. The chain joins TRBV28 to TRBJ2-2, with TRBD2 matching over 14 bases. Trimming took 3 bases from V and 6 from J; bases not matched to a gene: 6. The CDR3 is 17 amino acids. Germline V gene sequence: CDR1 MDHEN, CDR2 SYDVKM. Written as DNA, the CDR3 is TGTGCCAGCAGTTTGGGACTAGCGGGGGCGGAGGCCGGGGAGCTGTTTTTT. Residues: CASSLGLAGAEAGELFF.